The 27 T cell receptor beta chains below all came from one sample that was sequenced in a study of radiation and T cells in renal cell carcinoma. The repertoire was sequenced with immunoSEQ multiplex PCR; TCRdb's copy has only in-frame clones and lacks some. The sample records 150,000 to 180,000 clones, roughly 87% being singletons. The sample's time point: blood 2 weeks post-SBRT. Treatment reported: 15 Gy SBRT to primary tumor, nephrectomy 4 weeks later. The sequencing here drew on blood, taken from a patient whose treatment included radiotherapy and nephrectomy. These receptors were taken from a woman aged 45-59 years with renal cell carcinoma.

The V gene is TRBV15, the J gene TRBJ2-5, with TRBD2 identical over 7 bases. V lost 0 bases and J lost 2; bases outside the gene matches: 9. CDR3 length: 17 residues. Germline V gives CDR1 LNHNV, CDR2 YYDKDF (reference sequence). CDR3 nucleotides: TGTGCCACCAGCAGAGATCCGCGGGGGACTTCGCAAGAGACCCAGTACTTC. Its translation: CATSRDPRGTSQETQYF.

J is TRBJ1-2 and V is TRBV2, with 9 bases that match TRBD1. Germline CDR1 SNHLY, CDR2 FYNNEI. CDR3 size: 15 residues. Trimming took 4 bases from V and 3 from J; bases not matched to a gene: 6. CDR3 DNA: TGTGCCAGCAGTGCGATCCGGGACAGGGACTATGGCTACACCTTC. Translating gives CASSAIRDRDYGYTF.

V and J are TRBV25-1 and TRBJ1-6; TRBD1 might be the D (6 bases). In germline, CDR1 is MGHDK, CDR2 SYGVNS. The V end was cut by 5 bases, the J end by 7 bases, with 21 bases between. This CDR3 spans 17 amino acids. The CDR3 nucleotides are TGTGCCAGCAGTCTAAATCGACGGGGGCGGGAAAATTCACCCCTCCACTTT. Protein: CASSLNRRGRENSPLHF.

The chain is built from TRBV7-8 and TRBJ1-2; tentatively, D is TRBD1 (5 bases). Germline CDR1 SGHVS, CDR2 FQNEAQ. V lost 0 bases and J lost 7, with 9 bases in between. CDR3 length: 13 amino acids. The CDR3 loop is CASSLATATGYTF. Written as DNA, the CDR3 is TGTGCCAGCAGCTTAGCGACAGCGACTGGCTACACCTTC.

The V and J genes are TRBV14 and TRBJ1-1, with D unresolved. The V gene lost 6 bases and the J gene lost 0 bases, with 11 bases spanning the gap. The CDR3 runs 14 residues. Germline lookup yields CDR1 SGHDN and CDR2 FVKESK. The DNA for the CDR3 is TGTGCCAGCAGTCCCCCCGGATTGAACACTGAAGCTTTCTTT. This codes for CASSPPGLNTEAFF.

This chain joins TRBV5-1 and TRBJ2-3; a weak D match, TRBD2 (6 bases). The germline V and J ends were trimmed by 5 bases and 4 bases, with 14 bases remaining between them. This CDR3 is built from 14 residues. Germline V gene sequence: CDR1 SGHRS, CDR2 YFSETQ. The DNA of the CDR3 is TGCGCCAGCAGAACGCGGGGAGGATCAGATACGCAGTATTTT. It is translated as CASRTRGGSDTQYF.

The gene calls are TRBV7-2 and TRBJ1-3; D gene unclear. The CDR3 covers 16 residues. The ends were cut back, 2 bases at V and 0 bases at J, with 11 bases in the middle. Germline values: CDR1 SGHTA, CDR2 FQGNSA. CDR3 loop: CASSLSGRLSGNTIYF. The CDR3 nucleotides are TGTGCCAGCAGCTTAAGCGGCAGACTCTCTGGAAACACCATATATTTT.

The J gene is TRBJ1-3, the V gene TRBV4-1; D is perhaps TRBD1 (5 bases). Germline assignment: CDR1 MGHRA and CDR2 YSYEKL. V lost 5 bases and J 0 bases, leaving 17 bases between the germline ends. CDR3 size: 17 residues. The CDR3 here is CASSYSVGQLSGNTIYF. The CDR3 DNA is TGCGCCAGCAGCTACTCCGTCGGACAACTCTCTGGAAACACCATATATTTT.

V usage is TRBV7-2 and J usage is TRBJ2-5; 8 bases align to TRBD2. Germline V gene sequence: CDR1 SGHTA, CDR2 FQGNSA. Trimming took 1 base from V and 5 from J; bases not matched to a gene: 12. This CDR3 spans 17 amino acids. CDR3 sequence (DNA): TGTGCCAGCAGCTTAGTATCCGGGGGGGCTATCCAGGAGACCCAGTACTTC. Amino acids: CASSLVSGGAIQETQYF.

The table lists this clone with a few counts. The chain employs TRBV4-1 and TRBJ2-7; TRBD1 agrees at 7 bases. The CDR3 sequence is 13 residues long. Germline lookup yields CDR1 MGHRA and CDR2 YSYEKL. Germline trimming cut 4 bases from V and 3 bases from J; bases unmatched to any gene: 3. In DNA form, the CDR3 reads TGCGCCAGCAGCCCGGGACAGCTCTACGAGCAGTACTTC. Its translation is CASSPGQLYEQYF.

This chain links TRBV2 with TRBJ1-2, with D uncertain. The CDR3 covers 15 residues. In germline, CDR1 is SNHLY, CDR2 FYNNEI. V dropped 6 bases and J dropped 0 bases, with 14 bases sitting between them. CDR3 in DNA: TGTGCCAGCAGCGGAAGCCAGTTAGCTAACTATGGCTACACCTTC. This translates into CASSGSQLANYGYTF.

This clone was counted once. The genes are TRBV6-6 and TRBJ2-7; perhaps TRBD1 as D (6 bases). Germline lookup yields CDR1 MNHNY and CDR2 SVGAGI (reference sequence). The CDR3 contains 16 residues. V lost 3 bases to trimming and J lost 2 bases, with 17 bases between them. The CDR3 DNA is TGTGCCAGCAGTTATCAAACAGAACAGGGTACCTACGAGCAGTACTTC. The encoded protein is CASSYQTEQGTYEQYF.

The V gene is TRBV4-3, the J gene TRBJ1-2, with D possibly matching TRBD1 (5 bases). V lost 3 bases and J 7 bases, leaving 18 bases between the germline ends. Looked up from germline, CDR1 is LGHNA and CDR2 is YSLEER. The CDR3 contains 15 residues. CDR3 in amino acids: CASSQDPGPRSGYTF. In DNA form, the CDR3 reads TGCGCCAGCAGCCAGGACCCGGGACCTCGAAGTGGCTACACCTTC.

The chain couples TRBV5-1 to TRBJ2-1; D ambiguous. Germline CDR1 SGHRS, CDR2 YFSETQ. Trimming removed 6 bases at V and 8 bases at J, with 15 bases between. The CDR3 runs to 13 residues. The CDR3 here is CASTPIGLHEQFF. CDR3 nucleotide sequence: TGCGCCAGCACCCCAATCGGGCTCCATGAGCAGTTCTTC.

The chain combines TRBV19 with TRBJ1-2; D is ambiguous. Trimming left V 3 bases short and J 3 bases short, with 17 bases between. CDR1 and CDR2 from the germline V gene are LNHDA and SQIVND (reference sequence). The CDR3 consists of 16 residues. CDR3 region: CASSMWVSTPDYGYTF. For the CDR3, the DNA is TGTGCCAGTAGTATGTGGGTGTCTACACCGGACTATGGCTACACCTTC. Drawing the rest from reference TRBV19 and TRBJ1-2, the complete variable domain is DGGITQSPKYLFRKEGQNVTLSCEQNLNHDAMYWYRQDPGQGLRLIYYSQIVNDFQKGDIAEGYSVSREKKESFPLTVTSAQKNPTAFYLCASSMWVSTPDYGYTFGSGTRLTVV.

There are a few counts of this clone. The V gene is TRBV11-3, the J gene TRBJ1-6; D perhaps matches TRBD1 (6 bases). This CDR3 spans 13 amino acids. The V end lost 4 bases, the J end lost 9 bases, and 10 bases lay between the germline ends. Germline V gives CDR1 SGHNT, CDR2 YENEEA. CDR3 DNA sequence: TGTGCCAGCAGCTCCGTCAGGGGTTCACCCCTCCACTTT. Amino acids: CASSSVRGSPLHF.

The chain couples TRBV11-1 to TRBJ2-3, with 7 bases identical to TRBD1. Germline values: CDR1 SGHAT, CDR2 FQDESV (reference sequence). The CDR3 is 18 amino acids. V trimming: 3 bases; J trimming: 0 bases; junction bases outside the gene matches: 12. The CDR3 nucleotides read TGTGCCAGCAGCTTCCGGGACAGCGACGTACTAAGCACAGATACGCAGTATTTT. Its translation is CASSFRDSDVLSTDTQYF.

This clone was observed a handful of times. The chain combines TRBV7-3 with TRBJ1-2; tentative D call: TRBD1 (6 bases). The CDR3 runs to 13 residues. Germline V CDR1 and CDR2: SGHTA, FQGTGA. The V gene lost 2 bases and the J gene lost 7 bases, with 11 bases spanning the gap. DNA for the CDR3: TGTGCCAGCAGCTTAGGGCAGGGGAGTGGCTACACCTTC. Its protein product is CASSLGQGSGYTF.

The chain carries TRBV20-1 and TRBJ2-1; maybe TRBD1 (5 bases). Germline assignment: CDR1 DFQATT and CDR2 SNEGSKA (reference sequence). The CDR3 extends over 11 amino acids. V was clipped by 7 bases and J by 7 bases, with 11 bases between them. CDR3 protein: CSGGLGNEQFF. In DNA, the CDR3 is TGCAGTGGGGGCCTGGGGAATGAGCAGTTCTTC.

The rearrangement joins TRBV7-8 to TRBJ1-5; TRBD1 matches at 11 bases. CDR1 and CDR2 from the germline V gene are SGHVS and FQNEAQ. CDR3 size: 17 residues. V was pared by 0 bases and J by 5 bases, with 6 bases of the junction left unmatched. This CDR3 is CASSLAPGQGADQPQHF. CDR3 bases: TGTGCCAGCAGCTTAGCCCCCGGACAGGGGGCCGATCAGCCCCAGCATTTT. The complete variable domain, with remaining parts taken from reference TRBV7-8 and TRBJ1-5, reads GAGVSQSPRYKVAKRGQDVALRCDPISGHVSLFWYQQALGQGPEFLTYFQNEAQLDKSGLPSDRFFAERPEGSVSTLKIQRTQQEDSAVYLCASSLAPGQGADQPQHFGDGTRLSIL.

This chain joins TRBV5-1 and TRBJ2-5; 7 bases are a match to TRBD2. Germline V gives CDR1 SGHRS, CDR2 YFSETQ. The CDR3 runs 15 residues. J gave up 0 bases and V 4 bases, and 6 bases lay outside the gene matches. CDR3 amino acids: CASSMGGVYQETQYF. CDR3 in DNA: TGCGCCAGCAGCATGGGAGGGGTGTACCAAGAGACCCAGTACTTC.

This clone was picked up one time. The chain uses TRBV15 and TRBJ2-1; maybe TRBD1 (5 bases). Trimming cost V 2 bases and J 7 bases, with 12 bases left between them. The CDR3 runs 14 residues. Germline CDR1 and CDR2: LNHNV and YYDKDF (reference sequence). This chain's CDR3 is CATSRYDRLNEQFF. The CDR3, as DNA: TGTGCCACCAGCAGATACGACAGACTGAATGAGCAGTTCTTC.

V usage is TRBV9 and J usage is TRBJ1-3, with TRBD1 as a possible D gene (6 bases). CDR1 is SGDLS and CDR2 is YYNGEE in the germline V gene. V was trimmed by 2 bases and J by 2 bases, leaving 8 bases between them. The CDR3 contains 14 residues. The CDR3 sequence is CASSVDSAGNTIYF. CDR3 in DNA: TGTGCCAGCAGCGTGGACAGTGCTGGAAACACCATATATTTT.

The V gene is TRBV9, the J gene TRBJ1-1, with D perhaps matching TRBD1 (5 bases). The CDR3 sequence is 18 residues long. CDR1 SGDLS and CDR2 YYNGEE come from the germline V gene. V lost 3 bases, J lost 1 base, and 22 bases lay in between. The CDR3 nucleotides are TGTGCCAGCAGCGGAATCGACACTTCCTCGAGGGGGAACACTGAAGCTTTCTTT. The encoded protein is CASSGIDTSSRGNTEAFF.

The chain is built from TRBV6-1 and TRBJ2-2; 8 positions match TRBD2. The V gene's germline CDR1 is MNHNS and CDR2 SASEGT. V lost 7 bases to trimming and J lost 6 bases; unmatched junction nucleotides: 7. CDR3 length: 14 residues. DNA for the CDR3: TGTGCCAGCATTGACAGCGGGGGTTCCGGGGAGCTGTTTTTT. Protein: CASIDSGGSGELFF.

V usage is TRBV5-1 and J usage is TRBJ2-1, with a tentative D call TRBD2 (6 bases). Between the trimmed V and J ends, which lost 0 bases and 8 bases, there was a span of 12 bases. The CDR3 extends over 14 amino acids. The V gene's germline CDR1 is SGHRS and CDR2 YFSETQ. The CDR3 reads CASSLEARGDEQFF. The CDR3 nucleotides read TGCGCCAGCAGCTTGGAGGCGCGGGGAGATGAGCAGTTCTTC. Variable domain in full (rest from reference TRBV5-1 and TRBJ2-1): KAGVTQTPRYLIKTRGQQVTLSCSPISGHRSVSWYQQTPGQGLQFLFEYFSETQRNKGNFPGRFSGRQFSNSRSEMNVSTLELGDSALYLCASSLEARGDEQFFGPGTRLTVL.

The gene calls are TRBV5-6 and TRBJ1-2, with unresolved D. Germline V gene sequence: CDR1 SGHDT, CDR2 YYEEEE. Trimming stripped 4 bases from V and 1 base from J, with 17 bases between. This CDR3 is built from 16 residues. The CDR3 region has the DNA TGTGCCAGCAGCGTCGATACCTCTCTAATTAACTATGGCTACACCTTC. Translating gives CASSVDTSLINYGYTF.